These 21 T cell receptor beta chains share one sample of origin, sequenced in a study of OX40 agonist ivuxolimab in advanced cancers. Libraries were prepared through the immunoSEQ multiplex PCR assay. TCRdb obtained this table from immuneACCESS and retained in-frame rearrangements with V and J assigned. These tables miss some clones; where compared with another copy, unresolved V genes account for less than half of the shortfall, and the remainder is unexplained. The sample table holds some 35,000 clones, of which 80% were seen once. The ten top clones hold 9.5% to 10% of the sample. The sequences come from CD4+ or CD8+ T cells sorted from blood, collected in a trial of the OX40 agonist ivuxolimab. Receptors were obtained from an adult with an advanced solid tumor such as melanoma, head and neck, liver or kidney cancer.

The CDR3 sequence is CASRRGTALNEKLFF. CDR3 coding DNA: TGTGCCAGCAGGAGGGGGACAGCGCTAAATGAAAAACTGTTTTTT. V and J are TRBV6-1 and TRBJ1-4; 7 nucleotides agree with TRBD1. CDR1 is MNHNS and CDR2 is SASEGT in the germline V gene. CDR3 length: 15 amino acids. Trimming at V came to 6 bases and at J to 5 bases, leaving 9 bases not matched to a gene.

This rearrangement joins TRBV7-8 to TRBJ2-7, with D maybe TRBD1 (6 bases). Germline assignment: CDR1 SGHVS and CDR2 FQNEAQ. The CDR3 consists of 14 residues. Trimming shortened V by 5 bases and J by 0 bases, and 11 bases separated the two germline ends. The CDR3 loop is CASSPGQSSYEQYF. The CDR3, as DNA: TGTGCCAGCAGCCCCGGACAGTCCTCCTACGAGCAGTACTTC.

This clone was picked up a small number of times. Written as DNA, the CDR3 is TGCGCCAGCAGCCCCGGAGGGTTCGAGACCCAGTACTTC. This gives the protein CASSPGGFETQYF. V is TRBV5-1 and J is TRBJ2-5; TRBD2 is a possible D gene (6 bases). The V and J ends lost 4 bases and 5 bases respectively, with 12 bases between them. CDR3 length equals 13 residues. Germline CDR1 and CDR2: SGHRS and YFSETQ. Looking up the rest from reference TRBV5-1 and TRBJ2-5 gives the full variable domain: KAGVTQTPRYLIKTRGQQVTLSCSPISGHRSVSWYQQTPGQGLQFLFEYFSETQRNKGNFPGRFSGRQFSNSRSEMNVSTLELGDSALYLCASSPGGFETQYFGPGTRLLVL.

The chain couples TRBV7-9 to TRBJ2-7; D tentatively fits TRBD1 or TRBD2 (5 bases each). CDR1 and CDR2 from the germline V gene are SEHNR and FQNEAQ (reference sequence). The CDR3 has 15 amino acids. Trimming cost V 10 bases and J 0 bases, with 19 bases left between them. As DNA, the CDR3 is TGTGCCACCCAAACCCGCGGTGGGGGCTCCTACGAGCAGTACTTC. Translating it yields CATQTRGGGSYEQYF. The complete variable domain, with remaining parts taken from reference TRBV7-9 and TRBJ2-7, reads DTGVSQNPRHKITKRGQNVTFRCDPISEHNRLYWYRQTLGQGPEFLTYFQNEAQLEKSRLLSDRFSAERPKGSFSTLEIQRTEQGDSAMYLCATQTRGGGSYEQYFGPGTRLTVT.

CDR3 in amino acids: CASNPGGEGYEQYF. CDR3 bases: TGTGCCAGCAACCCTGGGGGAGAGGGCTACGAGCAGTACTTC. The chain is built from TRBV6-5 and TRBJ2-7, with D perhaps TRBD1 or TRBD2 (5 bases each). This CDR3 spans 14 amino acids. Germline assignment: CDR1 MNHEY and CDR2 SVGAGI. Trimming left V 7 bases short and J 3 bases short, with 16 bases between.

This chain links TRBV6-5 with TRBJ1-2; D possibly corresponds to TRBD1 (6 bases). V was pared by 8 bases and J by 8 bases, with 9 bases between. Per the germline V gene, CDR1 is MNHEY and CDR2 is SVGAGI. This CDR3 comprises 10 residues. The CDR3 loop reads CASGDTGYTF. CDR3 nucleotides: TGTGCCAGCGGGGACACCGGCTACACCTTC.

This chain's CDR3 is CATSPRGQTSGRWEETQYF. In DNA, the CDR3 is TGTGCCACCAGCCCCCGGGGCCAGACTAGCGGGAGGTGGGAGGAGACCCAGTACTTC. The chain employs TRBV15 and TRBJ2-5; TRBD2 matches 13 bases. The CDR3 runs 19 residues. V lost 5 bases and J lost 5; bases outside the gene matches: 17. CDR1 is LNHNV and CDR2 is YYDKDF in the germline V gene (reference sequence).

The rearrangement uses TRBV11-2 and TRBJ2-1; D gene unclear. The CDR3 has 14 residues. In germline, CDR1 is SGHAT, CDR2 FQNNGV. V gave up 1 base and J gave up 5 bases, with 9 bases separating them. The CDR3 is CASSLGLGHNEQFF. The CDR3, as DNA: TGTGCCAGCAGCTTAGGTCTAGGTCACAATGAGCAGTTCTTC.

There are a few counts of this clone. The chain is built from TRBV25-1 and TRBJ2-7; D is unresolved. Per the germline V gene, CDR1 is MGHDK and CDR2 is SYGVNS. The V end was cut by 3 bases, the J end by 3 bases, with 3 bases between. The CDR3 totals 11 residues. In DNA form, the CDR3 reads TGTGCCAGCAGTGATGACTACGAGCAGTACTTC. It translates to CASSDDYEQYF.

The chain recombines TRBV6-5 with TRBJ1-4; D unclear. The CDR3 has 15 residues. Looked up from germline, CDR1 is MNHEY and CDR2 is SVGAGI. V was cut by 0 bases and J by 2 bases, with 7 bases left in between. CDR3 sequence reads: CASSYSGNTNEKLFF. Written as DNA, the CDR3 is TGTGCCAGCAGTTACTCTGGTAACACTAATGAAAAACTGTTTTTT.

The gene calls are TRBV4-1 and TRBJ2-7; no reliable D call. There are 16 residues in the CDR3. Trimming removed 6 bases at V and 2 bases at J, with 20 bases between. Germline assignment: CDR1 MGHRA and CDR2 YSYEKL. The CDR3 is CASSPLTPEGTYEQYF. The DNA of the CDR3 is TGCGCCAGCAGTCCTTTAACCCCGGAAGGGACCTACGAGCAGTACTTC.

The V call is TRBV7-9, the J call TRBJ1-2; D call uncertain. The CDR3 has 11 residues. The germline V and J ends were trimmed by 3 bases and 3 bases, with 2 bases remaining between them. Germline lookup yields CDR1 SEHNR and CDR2 FQNEAQ (reference sequence). The CDR3, as DNA: TGTGCCAGCAGCTTCTACTATGGCTACACCTTC. Amino acid sequence: CASSFYYGYTF.

The V call is TRBV10-3, the J call TRBJ2-1; D gene unclear. The V end lost 4 bases, the J end lost 6 bases, and 7 bases lay between the germline ends. This CDR3 comprises 12 residues. Germline assignment: CDR1 ENHRY and CDR2 SYGVKD. CDR3 in amino acids: CAISADANEQFF. The DNA of the CDR3 is TGTGCCATCAGTGCAGACGCCAATGAGCAGTTCTTC.

This clone has more than one count but fewer than ten. This chain joins TRBV6-1 and TRBJ1-1; the D gene is possibly TRBD1 (5 bases). V lost 3 bases and J 8 bases, leaving 22 bases between the germline ends. Germline V CDR1 and CDR2: MNHNS, SASEGT. The CDR3 totals 16 residues. The CDR3 region is CASSDASLSGVDEAFF. The CDR3 DNA follows: TGTGCCAGCAGTGATGCGAGCCTCTCGGGGGTAGACGAAGCTTTCTTT.

The chain carries TRBV6-1 and TRBJ1-1; D is unresolved. The CDR3 extends over 15 amino acids. CDR1 MNHNS and CDR2 SASEGT come from the germline V gene. The V gene lost 1 base and the J gene lost 0 bases, with 9 bases spanning the gap. DNA for the CDR3: TGTGCCAGCAGTGAAGAGTCGGGGATGAACACTGAAGCTTTCTTT. It translates to CASSEESGMNTEAFF.

CDR3 in amino acids: CASSPQGGTEAFF. The CDR3 coding sequence is TGTGCCAGCAGCCCCCAAGGGGGGACTGAAGCTTTCTTT. The chain carries TRBV14 and TRBJ1-1; a possible D gene is TRBD1 (6 bases). CDR1 and CDR2 (germline): SGHDN, FVKESK. Trimming stripped 4 bases from V and 5 bases from J, with 11 bases between. The CDR3 is made up of 13 amino acids.

The rearrangement uses TRBV7-6 and TRBJ2-5; D tentatively reads TRBD1 or TRBD2 (5 bases each). The CDR3 contains 16 residues. The V end lost 0 bases, the J end lost 5 bases, and 16 bases lay between the germline ends. Germline CDR1 is SGHVS and CDR2 is FNYEAQ. CDR3 loop: CASSLASIGAGETQYF. In nucleotides, the CDR3 is TGTGCCAGCAGCTTAGCCAGTATCGGGGCAGGGGAGACCCAGTACTTC.

This sequence joins TRBV7-3 and TRBJ2-2; 8 bases are shared with TRBD1. Germline CDR1 reads SGHTA; CDR2 reads FQGTGA. V shed 5 bases and J 7 bases; nucleotides not matched to a gene: 6. The CDR3 length is 14 residues. The CDR3 here is CASSPQGANGELFF. The CDR3 nucleotides read TGTGCCAGCAGCCCTCAGGGGGCCAACGGGGAGCTGTTTTTT.

About this clone itself: One junction end disagrees with the germline gene, perhaps due to a read error. The J gene is TRBJ1-1, the V gene TRBV7-3; tentative D call: TRBD1 (5 bases). CDR1 is SGHTA and CDR2 is FQGTGA in the germline V gene. The CDR3 length is 14 residues. The CDR3 bases are TGTGCCAGCAGCCCCGGGGGTGGGAACACTAAAGCTTTCTTT. This encodes CASSPGGGNTKAFF.

The chain couples TRBV2 to TRBJ1-3; D gene uncertain. The CDR3 loop spans 14 amino acids. Germline V gives CDR1 SNHLY, CDR2 FYNNEI. Trimming took 7 bases from V and 0 from J, leaving 10 bases between them. Written as DNA, the CDR3 is TGTGCCAGCACCAAGCCGAGCTCTGGAAACACCATATATTTT. Amino acids: CASTKPSSGNTIYF.

This clone was seen a few times. The chain carries TRBV10-2 and TRBJ2-1, with TRBD2 matching over 8 bases. Germline V CDR1 and CDR2: WSHSY, SAAADI. With V trimmed by 8 bases and J by 8 bases, 17 bases remained unmatched. This CDR3 is 16 amino acids long. The CDR3 spells CASGPQGLAREDEQFF. The CDR3 DNA reads TGCGCCAGCGGACCGCAAGGTCTAGCGCGGGAGGATGAGCAGTTCTTC.